Presented here are 14 T cell receptor beta chains from one specimen sequenced in a study of blood T cell repertoires in COVID-19. Here immunoSEQ multiplex PCR was the method, and the copy in TCRdb shows in-frame clones only, minus some. Of 70,000 to 95,000 clones in the sample, over 90% were seen once. Sequences were obtained from peripheral blood. The receptor set was obtained from a human donor with active COVID-19. The donor label of this sample is uncertain.

In this sample, this clone turned up once. V gene TRBV5-4 combines with J gene TRBJ2-3, with 9 bases aligning to TRBD2. The trim removed 3 bases at V and 4 bases at J, leaving 12 bases unmatched. Germline V lookup: CDR1 SGHNT, CDR2 YYREEE (reference sequence). The CDR3 is made up of 17 amino acids. CDR3 coding DNA: TGTGCCAGCAGCTCTATCTTAGCGGGAGTGGTTCCAGATACGCAGTATTTT. Translated: CASSSILAGVVPDTQYF.

This sequence joins TRBV3-1 (or the pseudogene TRBV3-2) and TRBJ2-4; TRBD1 matches at 8 bases. V gave up 9 bases and J gave up 7 bases; unmatched junction bases: 17. The CDR3 is made up of 16 amino acids. Per the germline V gene, CDR1 is LGHDT and CDR2 is YNNKEL (reference sequence). This CDR3 reads CASSPVRGPKENIQYF. The CDR3 coding sequence is TGTGCCAGTTCTCCTGTCAGGGGGCCCAAGGAGAACATTCAGTACTTC.

The chain carries TRBV28 and TRBJ2-3, with 14 bases identical to TRBD2. This CDR3 contains 17 residues. The V gene end was trimmed by 5 bases and the J gene end by 4 bases; junction bases not matched to a gene: 8. The V gene's germline CDR1 is MDHEN and CDR2 SYDVKM. The CDR3 DNA reads TGTGCCAGCAGTCCCCTGGGGACTAGCGGGGGCGCAGATACGCAGTATTTT. Translation gives CASSPLGTSGGADTQYF.

The chain combines TRBV15 with TRBJ2-1; 7 positions agree with TRBD2. Germline lookup yields CDR1 LNHNV and CDR2 YYDKDF (reference sequence). J was trimmed by 4 bases and V by 3 bases; bases with no gene match: 9. The CDR3 totals 16 residues. In DNA form, the CDR3 reads TGTGCCACCAGCAGGGGGTCTAGCGGTACGTACAATGAGCAGTTCTTC. Protein product: CATSRGSSGTYNEQFF.

Of note for this clone: Since the CDR3 does not end with the conserved phenylalanine or tryptophan, this likely comes from a read error. The limits of the CDR3 on the DNA are not certain, so only TCRdb's listed CDR3 is given. CDR3 amino acids: CSARRGIVL. V gene TRBV20-1 combines with J gene TRBJ2-7; the table's D call, TRBD2, has no DNA check behind it. The germline gives CDR1 DFQATT, CDR2 SNEGSKA (reference sequence). A total of 9 residues make up the CDR3, ends included.

The rearrangement joins TRBV19 to TRBJ2-7; TRBD2 matches at 10 bases. V lost 2 bases, J lost 3 bases, and 4 bases stayed unmatched. Germline V CDR1 and CDR2: LNHDA, SQIVND (reference sequence). This CDR3 is 15 amino acids long. DNA of the CDR3: TGTGCCAGTAGTATATTTGGACTAGCGGACTACGAGCAGTACTTC. Protein sequence: CASSIFGLADYEQYF. Together with reference TRBV19 and TRBJ2-7, the CDR3 gives the full variable domain: DGGITQSPKYLFRKEGQNVTLSCEQNLNHDAMYWYRQDPGQGLRLIYYSQIVNDFQKGDIAEGYSVSREKKESFPLTVTSAQKNPTAFYLCASSIFGLADYEQYFGPGTRLTVT.

The chain combines TRBV19 with TRBJ1-5, with D perhaps matching TRBD1 (6 bases). The CDR3 is 14 amino acids. With 7 bases removed from V and 4 bases from J, the gap between germline ends came to 14 bases. CDR1 and CDR2 from the germline V gene are LNHDA and SQIVND (reference sequence). The CDR3 here is CASNLGGRNQPQHF. The CDR3, as DNA: TGTGCCAGTAACTTAGGGGGTCGGAATCAGCCCCAGCATTTT. The whole variable domain, remainder taken from reference TRBV19 and TRBJ1-5, is DGGITQSPKYLFRKEGQNVTLSCEQNLNHDAMYWYRQDPGQGLRLIYYSQIVNDFQKGDIAEGYSVSREKKESFPLTVTSAQKNPTAFYLCASNLGGRNQPQHFGDGTRLSIL.

J is TRBJ2-1 and V is TRBV4-1; the match to TRBD2 covers 9 bases. This CDR3 is 17 amino acids long. V was clipped by 2 bases and J by 2 bases; unmatched bases: 7. From germline, CDR1 is MGHRA and CDR2 YSYEKL. The CDR3, as DNA: TGCGCCAGCAGCCAATTTCGTAGCGGGGGCACCTACAATGAGCAGTTCTTC. This encodes CASSQFRSGGTYNEQFF.

This clone was observed once. The chain recombines TRBV3-1 (or the pseudogene TRBV3-2) with TRBJ1-1, with 8 bases that match TRBD1. J gave up 11 bases and V 4 bases, and 12 bases lay outside the gene matches. The CDR3 totals 14 residues. From germline, CDR1 is LGHDT and CDR2 YNNKEL (reference sequence). CDR3 amino acids: CASSPDRAQFWAFF. CDR3 nucleotides: TGTGCCAGCAGCCCGGACAGGGCCCAATTTTGGGCTTTCTTT.

The rearrangement joins TRBV6-5 to TRBJ1-5; D is uncertain. The CDR3 totals 15 residues. CDR1 and CDR2 (germline): MNHEY, SVGAGI. V lost 5 bases and J 0 bases, leaving 11 bases between the germline ends. For the CDR3, the DNA is TGTGCCAGCAGTCCCTGGGGAGTTAGCAATCAGCCCCAGCATTTT. Its translation: CASSPWGVSNQPQHF.

The chain links TRBV5-1 to TRBJ2-1; TRBD2 might be the D (5 bases). The germline V gene encodes CDR1 SGHRS and CDR2 YFSETQ. This CDR3 is built from 14 residues. Trimming stripped 1 base from V and 3 bases from J, with 8 bases between. The CDR3 nucleotides are TGCGCCAGCAGCTTGATCGAGGGCTACAATGAGCAGTTCTTC. Translation: CASSLIEGYNEQFF. The entire variable domain, with the rest obtained from reference TRBV5-1 and TRBJ2-1, is as follows: KAGVTQTPRYLIKTRGQQVTLSCSPISGHRSVSWYQQTPGQGLQFLFEYFSETQRNKGNFPGRFSGRQFSNSRSEMNVSTLELGDSALYLCASSLIEGYNEQFFGPGTRLTVL.

The chain uses TRBV15 and TRBJ1-5; unclear D gene. CDR1 and CDR2 (germline): LNHNV, YYDKDF (reference sequence). Trimming stripped 0 bases from V and 1 base from J, with 10 bases between. The CDR3 is 16 residues long. CDR3 sequence (DNA): TGTGCCACCAGCAGAGAAGGAGTTAGAAGCAATCAGCCCCAGCATTTT. This sequence encodes CATSREGVRSNQPQHF.

The CDR3: CATSRGHQLNTGELFF. The CDR3 DNA reads TGTGCCACCAGCAGAGGACACCAGTTGAACACCGGGGAGCTGTTTTTT. J is TRBJ2-2 and V is TRBV15; D is undetermined. V lost 1 base and J 1 base, leaving 10 bases between the germline ends. This CDR3 contains 16 residues. The V gene's germline CDR1 is LNHNV and CDR2 YYDKDF (reference sequence).

The genes are TRBV19 and TRBJ2-2; 8 nucleotides agree with TRBD2. CDR1 and CDR2 (germline): LNHDA, SQIVND (reference sequence). The CDR3 is 15 amino acids. V shed 7 bases and J 1 base; nucleotides not matched to a gene: 5. The CDR3: CASTLSGRNTGELFF. The CDR3 DNA reads as TGTGCCAGTACCCTAAGCGGGAGGAACACCGGGGAGCTGTTTTTT.